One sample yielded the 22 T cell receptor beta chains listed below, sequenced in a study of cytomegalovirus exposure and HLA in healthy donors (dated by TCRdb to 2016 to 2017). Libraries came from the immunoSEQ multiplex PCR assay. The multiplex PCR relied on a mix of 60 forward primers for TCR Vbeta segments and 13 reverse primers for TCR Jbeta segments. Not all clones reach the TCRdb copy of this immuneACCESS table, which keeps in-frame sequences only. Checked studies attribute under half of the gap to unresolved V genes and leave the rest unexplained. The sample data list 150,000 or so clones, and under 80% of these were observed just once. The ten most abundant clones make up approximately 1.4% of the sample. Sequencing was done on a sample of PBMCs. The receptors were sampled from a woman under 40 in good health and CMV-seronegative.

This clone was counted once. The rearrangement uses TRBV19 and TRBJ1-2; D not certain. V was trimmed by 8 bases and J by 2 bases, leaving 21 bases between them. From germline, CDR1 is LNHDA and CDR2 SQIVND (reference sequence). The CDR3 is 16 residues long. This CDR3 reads CASCEGRTYSNYGYTF. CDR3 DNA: TGTGCCAGTTGTGAGGGCAGGACTTACAGCAACTATGGCTACACCTTC.

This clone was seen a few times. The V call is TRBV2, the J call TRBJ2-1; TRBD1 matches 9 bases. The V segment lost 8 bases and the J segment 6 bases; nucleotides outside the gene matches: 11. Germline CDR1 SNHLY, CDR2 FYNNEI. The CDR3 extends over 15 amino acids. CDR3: CASVPGQGPSNEQFF. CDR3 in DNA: TGTGCCAGCGTTCCGGGACAGGGCCCTTCCAATGAGCAGTTCTTC.

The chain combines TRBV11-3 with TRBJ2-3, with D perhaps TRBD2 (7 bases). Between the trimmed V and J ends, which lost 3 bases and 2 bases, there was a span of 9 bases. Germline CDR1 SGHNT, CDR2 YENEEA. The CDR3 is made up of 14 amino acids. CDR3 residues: CASSFGGPTDTQYF. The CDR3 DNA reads TGTGCCAGCAGCTTCGGGGGGCCCACAGATACGCAGTATTTT.

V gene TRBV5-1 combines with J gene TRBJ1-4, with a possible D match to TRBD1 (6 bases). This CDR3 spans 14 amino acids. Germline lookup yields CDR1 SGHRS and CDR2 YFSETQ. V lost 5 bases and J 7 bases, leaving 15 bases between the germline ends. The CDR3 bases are TGCGCCAGCAGGGGGCAGGGGCTGGGTGAAAAACTGTTTTTT. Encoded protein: CASRGQGLGEKLFF. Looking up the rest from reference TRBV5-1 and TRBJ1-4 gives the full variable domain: KAGVTQTPRYLIKTRGQQVTLSCSPISGHRSVSWYQQTPGQGLQFLFEYFSETQRNKGNFPGRFSGRQFSNSRSEMNVSTLELGDSALYLCASRGQGLGEKLFFGSGTQLSVL.

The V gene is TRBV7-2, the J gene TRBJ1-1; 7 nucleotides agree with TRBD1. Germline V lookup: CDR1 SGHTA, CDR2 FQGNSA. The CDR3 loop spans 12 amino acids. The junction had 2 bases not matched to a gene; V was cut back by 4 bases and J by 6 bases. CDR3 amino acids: CASSYDRAEAFF. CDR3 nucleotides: TGTGCCAGCAGCTACGACAGGGCTGAAGCTTTCTTT.

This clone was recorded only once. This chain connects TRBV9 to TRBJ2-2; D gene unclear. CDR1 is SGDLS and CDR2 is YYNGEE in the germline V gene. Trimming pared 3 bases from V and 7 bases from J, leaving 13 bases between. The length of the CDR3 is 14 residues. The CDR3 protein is CASSDPRFGGELFF. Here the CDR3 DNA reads TGTGCCAGCAGCGACCCTAGGTTTGGCGGGGAGCTGTTTTTT.

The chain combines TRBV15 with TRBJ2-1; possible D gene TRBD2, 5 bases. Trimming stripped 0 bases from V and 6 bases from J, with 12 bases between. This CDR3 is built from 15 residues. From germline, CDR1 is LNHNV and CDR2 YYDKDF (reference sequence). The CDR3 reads CATSRDYSGGNEQFF. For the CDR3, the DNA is TGTGCCACCAGCAGAGATTATTCAGGAGGCAATGAGCAGTTCTTC.

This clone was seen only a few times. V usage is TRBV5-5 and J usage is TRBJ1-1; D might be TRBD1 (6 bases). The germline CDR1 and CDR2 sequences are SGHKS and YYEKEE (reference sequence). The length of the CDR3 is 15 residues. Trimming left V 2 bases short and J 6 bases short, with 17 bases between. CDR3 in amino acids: CASSLVRTGYAEAFF. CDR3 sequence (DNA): TGTGCCAGCAGCTTAGTTCGCACAGGGTACGCTGAAGCTTTCTTT.

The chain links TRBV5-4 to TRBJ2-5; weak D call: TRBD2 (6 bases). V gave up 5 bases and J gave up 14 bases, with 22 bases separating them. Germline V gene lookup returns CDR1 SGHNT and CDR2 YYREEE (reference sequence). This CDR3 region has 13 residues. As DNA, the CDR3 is TGTGCCAGCAGAGACGGAGGGGCCTCGATATTATACTTC. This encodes CASRDGGASILYF.

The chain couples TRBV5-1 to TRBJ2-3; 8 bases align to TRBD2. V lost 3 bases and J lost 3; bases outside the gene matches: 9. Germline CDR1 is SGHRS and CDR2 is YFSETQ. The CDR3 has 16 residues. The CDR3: CASSYLGAGGTDTQYF. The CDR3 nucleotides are TGCGCCAGCAGCTACCTCGGGGCGGGGGGTACAGATACGCAGTATTTT.

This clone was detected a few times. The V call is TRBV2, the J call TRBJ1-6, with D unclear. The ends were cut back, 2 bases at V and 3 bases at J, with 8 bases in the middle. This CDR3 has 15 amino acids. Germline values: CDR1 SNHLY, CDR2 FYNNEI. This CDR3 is CASSESEGYNSPLHF. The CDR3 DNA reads TGTGCCAGCAGTGAATCAGAGGGCTATAATTCACCCCTCCACTTT.

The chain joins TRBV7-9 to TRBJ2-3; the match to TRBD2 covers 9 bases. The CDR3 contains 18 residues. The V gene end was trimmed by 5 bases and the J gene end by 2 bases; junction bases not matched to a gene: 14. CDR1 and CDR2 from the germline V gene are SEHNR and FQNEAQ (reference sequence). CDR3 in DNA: TGTGCCAGCAGCCACAGGGGTAGCGGGGGCCTCTCCACAGATACGCAGTATTTT. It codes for CASSHRGSGGLSTDTQYF.

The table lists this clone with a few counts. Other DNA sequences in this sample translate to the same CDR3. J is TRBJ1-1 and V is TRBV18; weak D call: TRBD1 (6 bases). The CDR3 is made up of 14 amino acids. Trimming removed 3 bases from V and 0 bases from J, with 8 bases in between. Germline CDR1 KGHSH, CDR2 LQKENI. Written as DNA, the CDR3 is TGTGCCAGCTCACCGGACAGATTGAACACTGAAGCTTTCTTT. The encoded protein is CASSPDRLNTEAFF.

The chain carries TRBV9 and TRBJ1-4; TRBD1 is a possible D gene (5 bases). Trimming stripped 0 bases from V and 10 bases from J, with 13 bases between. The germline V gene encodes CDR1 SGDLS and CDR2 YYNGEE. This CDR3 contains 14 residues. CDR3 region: CASSVGGTGGKLFF. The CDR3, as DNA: TGTGCCAGCAGCGTAGGAGGCACCGGGGGAAAACTGTTTTTT.

The CDR3 here is CASSSRYNNEQFF. CDR3 DNA sequence: TGTGCCAGCAGCTCACGCTATAACAATGAGCAGTTCTTC. This chain connects TRBV7-6 to TRBJ2-1; no definite D call. V lost 4 bases, J lost 5 bases, and 9 bases lay in between. The length of the CDR3 is 13 residues. From germline, CDR1 is SGHVS and CDR2 FNYEAQ.

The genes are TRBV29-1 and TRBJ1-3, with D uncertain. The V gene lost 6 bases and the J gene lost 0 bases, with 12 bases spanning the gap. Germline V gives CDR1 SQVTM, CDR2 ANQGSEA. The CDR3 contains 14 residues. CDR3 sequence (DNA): TGCAGCGTCCGCCTCTCGAGCTCTGGAAACACCATATATTTT. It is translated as CSVRLSSSGNTIYF.

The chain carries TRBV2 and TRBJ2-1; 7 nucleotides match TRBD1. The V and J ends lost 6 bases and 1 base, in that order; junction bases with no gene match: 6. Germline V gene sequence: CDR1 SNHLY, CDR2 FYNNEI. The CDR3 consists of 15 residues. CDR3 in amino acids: CASRADRESYNEQFF. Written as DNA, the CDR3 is TGTGCCAGCAGAGCCGACAGGGAGTCCTACAATGAGCAGTTCTTC.

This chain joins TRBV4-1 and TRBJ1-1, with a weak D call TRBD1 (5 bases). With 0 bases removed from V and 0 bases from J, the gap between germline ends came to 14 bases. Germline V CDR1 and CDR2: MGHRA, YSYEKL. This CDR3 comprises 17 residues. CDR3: CASSQDWQGGMNTEAFF. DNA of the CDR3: TGCGCCAGCAGCCAAGATTGGCAGGGTGGGATGAACACTGAAGCTTTCTTT.

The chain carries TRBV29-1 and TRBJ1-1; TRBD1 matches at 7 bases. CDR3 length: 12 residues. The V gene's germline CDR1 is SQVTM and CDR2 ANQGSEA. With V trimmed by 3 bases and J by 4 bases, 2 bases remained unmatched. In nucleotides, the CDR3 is TGCAGCGTTGAGAGGGGGCCCACTGAAGCTTTCTTT. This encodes CSVERGPTEAFF.

The CDR3 region is CASSPDNENIQYF. The DNA of the CDR3 is TGTGCCAGCTCCCCGGACAACGAGAACATTCAGTACTTC. The chain joins TRBV18 to TRBJ2-4; a possible D gene is TRBD1 (5 bases). V was clipped by 6 bases and J by 7 bases, with 13 bases between them. The CDR3 contains 13 residues. The V gene's germline CDR1 is KGHSH and CDR2 LQKENI. Filled out from reference TRBV18 and TRBJ2-4, the complete variable domain reads NAGVMQNPRHLVRRRGQEARLRCSPMKGHSHVYWYRQLPEEGLKFMVYLQKENIIDESGMPKERFSAEFPKEGPSILRIQQVVRGDSAAYFCASSPDNENIQYFGAGTRLSVL.

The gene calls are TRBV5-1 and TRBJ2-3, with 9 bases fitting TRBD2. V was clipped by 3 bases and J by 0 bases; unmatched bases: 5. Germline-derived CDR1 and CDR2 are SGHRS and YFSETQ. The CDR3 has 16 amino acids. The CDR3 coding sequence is TGCGCCAGCAGCTACCCGAGCGGGGGGAGCACAGATACGCAGTATTTT. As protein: CASSYPSGGSTDTQYF. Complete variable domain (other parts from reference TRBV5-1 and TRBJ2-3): KAGVTQTPRYLIKTRGQQVTLSCSPISGHRSVSWYQQTPGQGLQFLFEYFSETQRNKGNFPGRFSGRQFSNSRSEMNVSTLELGDSALYLCASSYPSGGSTDTQYFGPGTRLTVL.

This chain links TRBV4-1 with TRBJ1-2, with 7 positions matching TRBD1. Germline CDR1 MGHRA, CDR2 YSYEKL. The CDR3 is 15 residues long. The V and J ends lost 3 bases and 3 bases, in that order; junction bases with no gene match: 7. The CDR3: CASSHGGRGDYGYTF. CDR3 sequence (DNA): TGCGCCAGCAGCCACGGGGGCAGGGGGGACTATGGCTACACCTTC.